These T cell receptor beta chains were read from a single sample in a study of control samples from healthy donors and cancer patients. Assay used: immunoSEQ multiplex PCR; TCRdb lists only in-frame clones, some missing. Here the sample spans 350,000 to 450,000 clones, approximately 90% being singletons. Sequenced input: PBMCs. The source of these receptors is a man in his forties with head and neck cancer. The CDR3 runs from the conserved cysteine through the conserved F or W.

v_gene | CDR3aa
TRBV9 | CASSVAPLGGITYEQYF
TRBV7-3 | CASSLGRGYGYTF
TRBV4-3 | CASSQVLGGPQETQYF
TRBV7-2 | CASSLGAGDKRNEQFF
TRBV10-3 | CAISDIQGTLNSNEQFF
TRBV9 | CASSTGDSTGELFF
TRBV30 | CAWSGQGYTEAFF
TRBV9 | CASSGDRGRRYTF
TRBV30 | CAWADPYNEQFF
TRBV30 | CAWSPMDTEAFF